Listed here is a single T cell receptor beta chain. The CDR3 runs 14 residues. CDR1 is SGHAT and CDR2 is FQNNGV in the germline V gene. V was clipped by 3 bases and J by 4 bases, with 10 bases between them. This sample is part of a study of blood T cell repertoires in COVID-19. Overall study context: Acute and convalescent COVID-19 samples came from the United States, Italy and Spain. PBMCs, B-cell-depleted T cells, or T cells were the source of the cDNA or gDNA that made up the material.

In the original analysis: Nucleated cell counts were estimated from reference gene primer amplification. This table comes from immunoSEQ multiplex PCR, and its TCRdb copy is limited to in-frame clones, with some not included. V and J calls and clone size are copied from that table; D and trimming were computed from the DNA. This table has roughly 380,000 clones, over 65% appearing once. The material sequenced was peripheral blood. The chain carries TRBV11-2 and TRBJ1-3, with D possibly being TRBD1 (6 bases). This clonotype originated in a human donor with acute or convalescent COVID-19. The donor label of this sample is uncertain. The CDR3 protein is CASSFTGQGNTIYF. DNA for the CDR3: TGTGCCAGCAGCTTTACAGGGCAAGGAAACACCATATATTTT.